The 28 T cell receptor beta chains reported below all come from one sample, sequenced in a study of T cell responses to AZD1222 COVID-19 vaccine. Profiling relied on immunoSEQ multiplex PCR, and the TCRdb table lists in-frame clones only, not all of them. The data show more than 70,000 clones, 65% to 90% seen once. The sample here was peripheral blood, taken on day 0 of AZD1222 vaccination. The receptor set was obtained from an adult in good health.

Written as DNA, the CDR3 is TGTGCCAGCAGCCCCCCTTTGGGGGGTGGAGAAGAAAAACTGTTTTTT. Its translation: CASSPPLGGGEEKLFF. The V gene is TRBV28, the J gene TRBJ1-4, with D maybe TRBD1 (5 bases). This CDR3 is built from 16 residues. Germline V lookup: CDR1 MDHEN, CDR2 SYDVKM. V gave up 6 bases and J gave up 8 bases, with 22 bases separating them.

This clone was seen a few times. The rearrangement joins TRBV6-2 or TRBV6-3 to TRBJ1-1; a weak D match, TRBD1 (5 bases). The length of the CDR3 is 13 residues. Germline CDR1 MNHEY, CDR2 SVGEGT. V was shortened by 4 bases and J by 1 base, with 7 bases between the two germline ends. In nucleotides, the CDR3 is TGTGCCAGCAGTTTCGGACAGAACACTGAAGCTTTCTTT. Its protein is CASSFGQNTEAFF.

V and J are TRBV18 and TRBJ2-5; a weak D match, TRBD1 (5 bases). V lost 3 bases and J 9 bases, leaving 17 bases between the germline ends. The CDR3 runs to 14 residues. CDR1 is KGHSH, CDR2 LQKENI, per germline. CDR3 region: CASSPGRDRVSQYF. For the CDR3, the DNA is TGTGCCAGCTCACCGGGCAGGGATAGGGTGTCCCAGTACTTC.

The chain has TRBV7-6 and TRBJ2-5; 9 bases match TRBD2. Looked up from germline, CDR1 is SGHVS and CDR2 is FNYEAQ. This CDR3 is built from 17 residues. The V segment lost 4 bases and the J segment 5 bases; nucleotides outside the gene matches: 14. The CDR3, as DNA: TGTGCCAGCAGCTCCCTCCGCGCTAGCGGGATGGGGGAGACCCAGTACTTC. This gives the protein CASSSLRASGMGETQYF.

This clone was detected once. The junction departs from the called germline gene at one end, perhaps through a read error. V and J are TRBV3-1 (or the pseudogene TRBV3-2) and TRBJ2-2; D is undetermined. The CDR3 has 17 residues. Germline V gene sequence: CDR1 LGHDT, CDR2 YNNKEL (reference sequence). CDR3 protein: CASSPRSWTSKTGELFF. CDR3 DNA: TGTGCCAGCAGCCCCCGATCCTGGACGTCGAAGACCGGGGAGCTGTTTTTT.

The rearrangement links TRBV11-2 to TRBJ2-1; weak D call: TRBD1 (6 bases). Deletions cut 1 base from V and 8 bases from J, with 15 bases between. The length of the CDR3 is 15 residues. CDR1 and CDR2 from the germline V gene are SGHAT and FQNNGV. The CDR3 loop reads CASSLALLGADEQFF. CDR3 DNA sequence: TGTGCCAGCAGCTTAGCCCTCCTGGGGGCGGATGAGCAGTTCTTC.

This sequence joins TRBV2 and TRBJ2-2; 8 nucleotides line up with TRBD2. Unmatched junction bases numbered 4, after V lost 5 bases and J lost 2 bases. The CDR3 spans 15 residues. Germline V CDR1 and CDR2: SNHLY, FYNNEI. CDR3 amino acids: CASSTSGSNTGELFF. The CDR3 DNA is TGTGCCAGCAGTACAAGCGGGAGTAACACCGGGGAGCTGTTTTTT.

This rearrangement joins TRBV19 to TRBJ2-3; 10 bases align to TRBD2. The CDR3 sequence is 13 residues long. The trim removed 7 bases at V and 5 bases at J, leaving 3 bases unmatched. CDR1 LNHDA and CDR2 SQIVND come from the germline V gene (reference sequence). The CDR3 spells CASKREGQDTQYF. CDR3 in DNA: TGTGCCAGTAAGCGGGAGGGCCAAGATACGCAGTATTTT.

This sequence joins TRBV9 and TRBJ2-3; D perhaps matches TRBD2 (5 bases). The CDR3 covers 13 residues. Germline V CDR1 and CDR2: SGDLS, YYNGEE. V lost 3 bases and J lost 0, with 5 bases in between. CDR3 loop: CASSGGSTDTQYF. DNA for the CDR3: TGTGCCAGCAGCGGCGGGAGCACAGATACGCAGTATTTT.

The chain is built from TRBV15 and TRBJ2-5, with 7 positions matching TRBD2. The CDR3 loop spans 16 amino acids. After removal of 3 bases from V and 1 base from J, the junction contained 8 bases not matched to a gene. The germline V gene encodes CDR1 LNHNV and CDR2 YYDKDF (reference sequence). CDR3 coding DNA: TGTGCCACCAGCAGGGGAAAGCTAGCGGTCCAAGAGACCCAGTACTTC. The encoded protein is CATSRGKLAVQETQYF.

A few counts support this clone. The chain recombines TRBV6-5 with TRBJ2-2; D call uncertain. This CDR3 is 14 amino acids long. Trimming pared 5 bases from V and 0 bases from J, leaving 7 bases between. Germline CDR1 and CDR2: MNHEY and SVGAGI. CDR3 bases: TGTGCCAGCAGTCTATATCCGAACACCGGGGAGCTGTTTTTT. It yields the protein CASSLYPNTGELFF.

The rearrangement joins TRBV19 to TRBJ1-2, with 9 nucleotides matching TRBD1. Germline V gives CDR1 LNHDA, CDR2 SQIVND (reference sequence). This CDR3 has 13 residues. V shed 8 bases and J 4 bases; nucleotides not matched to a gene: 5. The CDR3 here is CASRTGDPYGYTF. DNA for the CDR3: TGTGCCAGTCGGACAGGGGACCCCTATGGCTACACCTTC.

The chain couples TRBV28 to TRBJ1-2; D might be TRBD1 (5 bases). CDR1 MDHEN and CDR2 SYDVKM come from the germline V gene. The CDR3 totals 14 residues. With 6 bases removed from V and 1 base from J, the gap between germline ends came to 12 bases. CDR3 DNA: TGTGCCAGCAGCCGACAGCGAGATAACTATGGCTACACCTTC. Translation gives CASSRQRDNYGYTF.

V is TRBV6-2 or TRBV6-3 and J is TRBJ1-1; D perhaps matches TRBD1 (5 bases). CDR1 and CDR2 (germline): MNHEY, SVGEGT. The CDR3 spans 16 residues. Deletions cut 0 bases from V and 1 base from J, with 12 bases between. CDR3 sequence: CASSYSGPSGNTEAFF. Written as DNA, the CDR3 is TGTGCCAGCAGTTACTCGGGGCCTAGTGGGAACACTGAAGCTTTCTTT.

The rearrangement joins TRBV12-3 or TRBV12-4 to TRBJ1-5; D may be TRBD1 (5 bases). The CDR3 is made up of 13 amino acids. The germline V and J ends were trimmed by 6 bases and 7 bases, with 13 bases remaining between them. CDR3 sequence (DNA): TGTGCCAGCAGGCGGGGGGTCAGCCAGCCCCAGCATTTT. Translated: CASRRGVSQPQHF.

The CDR3 DNA reads TGCGCCAGCAGAAGGTTAGGGGCTAAAACCTACGAGCAGTACTTC. Amino acids: CASRRLGAKTYEQYF. This chain uses TRBV5-1 with TRBJ2-7, with D possibly TRBD1 on 5 matching bases. The CDR3 totals 15 residues. Looked up from germline, CDR1 is SGHRS and CDR2 is YFSETQ. V shed 5 bases and J shed 2 bases, with 17 bases lying between them.

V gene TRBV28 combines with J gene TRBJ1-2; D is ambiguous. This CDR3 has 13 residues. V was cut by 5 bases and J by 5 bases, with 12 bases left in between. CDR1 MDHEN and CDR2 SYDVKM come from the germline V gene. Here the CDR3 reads CASSTVLLYGYTF. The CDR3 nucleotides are TGTGCCAGCAGTACAGTTCTTTTGTATGGCTACACCTTC.

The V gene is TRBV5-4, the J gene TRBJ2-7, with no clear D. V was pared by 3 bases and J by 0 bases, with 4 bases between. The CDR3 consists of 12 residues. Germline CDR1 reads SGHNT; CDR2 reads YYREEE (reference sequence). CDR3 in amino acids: CASSSNSYEQYF. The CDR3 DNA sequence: TGTGCCAGCAGCTCAAACTCCTACGAGCAGTACTTC.

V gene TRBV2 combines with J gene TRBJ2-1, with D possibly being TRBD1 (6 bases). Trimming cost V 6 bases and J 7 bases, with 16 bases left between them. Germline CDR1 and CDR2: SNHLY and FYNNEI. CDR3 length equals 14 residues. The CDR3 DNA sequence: TGTGCCAGCAGCCGGGACACCTCATGGAATGAGCAGTTCTTC. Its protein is CASSRDTSWNEQFF.

The DNA of the CDR3 is TGTGCCAGCAGCCGGGACTATGGCTACACCTTC. It encodes CASSRDYGYTF. The chain is built from TRBV3-1 (or the pseudogene TRBV3-2) and TRBJ1-2; D not certain. The CDR3 runs 11 residues. CDR1 is LGHDT and CDR2 is YNNKEL in the germline V gene (reference sequence). Trimming took 4 bases from V and 3 from J, leaving 3 bases between them.

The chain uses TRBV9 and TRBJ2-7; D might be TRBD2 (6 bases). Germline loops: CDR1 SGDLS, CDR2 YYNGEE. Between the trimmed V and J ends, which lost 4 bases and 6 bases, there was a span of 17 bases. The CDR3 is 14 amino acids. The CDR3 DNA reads TGTGCCAGCAGCACGGGGACTTCTAAGGCCGAGCAGTACTTC. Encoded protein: CASSTGTSKAEQYF.

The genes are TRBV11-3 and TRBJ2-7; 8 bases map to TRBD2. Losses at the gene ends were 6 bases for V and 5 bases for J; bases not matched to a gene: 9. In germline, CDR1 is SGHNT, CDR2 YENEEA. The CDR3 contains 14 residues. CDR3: CASSRLAGQNEQYF. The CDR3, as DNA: TGTGCCAGCAGTCGTCTAGCGGGCCAGAACGAGCAGTACTTC.

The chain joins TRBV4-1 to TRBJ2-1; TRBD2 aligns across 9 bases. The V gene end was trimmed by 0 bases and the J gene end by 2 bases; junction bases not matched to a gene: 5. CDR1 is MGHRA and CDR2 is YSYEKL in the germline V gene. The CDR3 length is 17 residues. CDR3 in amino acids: CASSQDRASGAYNEQFF. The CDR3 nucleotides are TGCGCCAGCAGCCAAGATCGTGCTAGCGGGGCCTACAATGAGCAGTTCTTC.

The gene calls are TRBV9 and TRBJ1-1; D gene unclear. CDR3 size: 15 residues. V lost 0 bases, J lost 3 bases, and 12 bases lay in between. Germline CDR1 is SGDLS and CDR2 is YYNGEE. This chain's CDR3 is CASSVEGSFYTEAFF. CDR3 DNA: TGTGCCAGCAGCGTAGAAGGCAGTTTTTACACTGAAGCTTTCTTT.

In nucleotides, the CDR3 is TGTGCCAGCAGCTCCCAGTACCTAGGGTCCGATAATTCACCCCTCCACTTT. This sequence encodes CASSSQYLGSDNSPLHF. The chain uses TRBV5-8 and TRBJ1-6; D is undetermined. CDR3 length equals 17 residues. The germline gives CDR1 SGHTS, CDR2 YDEGEE. The V gene lost 3 bases and the J gene lost 5 bases, with 18 bases spanning the gap.

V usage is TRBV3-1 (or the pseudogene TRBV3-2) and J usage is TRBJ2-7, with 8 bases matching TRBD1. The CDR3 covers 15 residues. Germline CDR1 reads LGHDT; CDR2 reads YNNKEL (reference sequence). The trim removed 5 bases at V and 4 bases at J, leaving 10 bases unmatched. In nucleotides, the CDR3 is TGTGCCAGCAGCGGGTGGACAGGGAAAAGATACGAGCAGTACTTC. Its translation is CASSGWTGKRYEQYF.

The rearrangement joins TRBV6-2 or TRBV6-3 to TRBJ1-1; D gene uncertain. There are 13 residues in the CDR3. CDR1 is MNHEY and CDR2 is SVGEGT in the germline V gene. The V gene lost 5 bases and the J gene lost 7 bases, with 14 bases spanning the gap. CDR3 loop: CASSVQHSGEAFF. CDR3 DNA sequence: TGTGCCAGCAGTGTCCAGCACTCAGGTGAAGCTTTCTTT.

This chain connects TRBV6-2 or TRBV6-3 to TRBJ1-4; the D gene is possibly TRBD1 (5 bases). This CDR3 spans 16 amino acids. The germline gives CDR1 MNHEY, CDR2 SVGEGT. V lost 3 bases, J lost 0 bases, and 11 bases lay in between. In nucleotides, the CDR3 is TGTGCCAGCAGTTATCGGAGGGGATCAACTAATGAAAAACTGTTTTTT. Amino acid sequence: CASSYRRGSTNEKLFF.